A single sample gave rise to the 7 T cell receptor beta chains below, sequenced in a study of T cell repertoires in cytomegalovirus infection. TCRdb independently ran MiXCR on the reads; one entry per CDR3 protein. The table records roughly 150,000 distinct CDR3 sequences, around 22% of them present only once. Sequenced sample: PBMCs. All receptors derive from a human donor in good health (CMV status not recorded). Some clones in this sample may be carry-over from other donors' samples.

In this sample, this clonotype turned up many times. The chain recombines TRBV7-8 with TRBJ2-7; the match to TRBD1 covers 9 bases. Germline CDR1 is SGHVS and CDR2 is FQNEAQ. CDR3 length: 15 residues. The trim removed 1 base at V and 4 bases at J, leaving 5 bases unmatched. The CDR3 protein is CASSLGGTGKYEQYF. For the CDR3, the DNA is TGTGCCAGCAGCTTAGGTGGGACAGGGAAATACGAGCAGTACTTC. Looking up the rest from reference TRBV7-8 and TRBJ2-7 gives the full variable domain: GAGVSQSPRYKVAKRGQDVALRCDPISGHVSLFWYQQALGQGPEFLTYFQNEAQLDKSGLPSDRFFAERPEGSVSTLKIQRTQQEDSAVYLCASSLGGTGKYEQYFGPGTRLTVT.

This clonotype showed up many times. V usage is TRBV7-8 and J usage is TRBJ1-3; unclear D gene. The CDR3 length is 14 residues. V shed 3 bases and J shed 0 bases, with 6 bases lying between them. Germline assignment: CDR1 SGHVS and CDR2 FQNEAQ. This CDR3 reads CASSFPGSGNTIYF. CDR3 sequence (DNA): TGTGCCAGCAGCTTCCCGGGCTCTGGAAACACCATATATTTT.

The chain uses TRBV15 and TRBJ2-7; possible D gene TRBD1, 6 bases. The V and J ends lost 5 bases and 0 bases respectively, with 20 bases between them. Looked up from germline, CDR1 is LNHNV and CDR2 is YYDKDF (reference sequence). The CDR3 loop spans 17 amino acids. The CDR3 region is CATSPTTRGVSSYEQYF. The CDR3 DNA follows: TGTGCCACCAGCCCCACAACCAGGGGCGTCAGCTCCTACGAGCAGTACTTC.

This clonotype was seen more than once but under ten times. The chain carries TRBV20-1 and TRBJ2-1; TRBD1 might be the D (5 bases). Trimming pared 0 bases from V and 7 bases from J, leaving 16 bases between. The germline V gene encodes CDR1 DFQATT and CDR2 SNEGSKA (reference sequence). The CDR3 contains 15 residues. The DNA of the CDR3 is TGCAGTGCTAGAGATGGGGCAAGCGAAAGGAATGAGCAGTTCTTC. Amino acids: CSARDGASERNEQFF.

The chain joins TRBV2 to TRBJ1-1; D is unresolved. CDR1 is SNHLY, CDR2 FYNNEI, per germline. The CDR3 totals 13 residues. The germline V and J ends were trimmed by 2 bases and 0 bases, with 4 bases remaining between them. CDR3 sequence reads: CASSESLNTEAFF. The CDR3 DNA reads TGTGCCAGCAGTGAATCCTTGAACACTGAAGCTTTCTTT.

The sample holds many counts of this clonotype. The genes are TRBV7-9 and TRBJ1-1; D possibly corresponds to TRBD1 (5 bases). This CDR3 contains 15 residues. From germline, CDR1 is SEHNR and CDR2 FQNEAQ (reference sequence). The V end lost 2 bases, the J end lost 3 bases, and 13 bases lay between the germline ends. The CDR3 nucleotides read TGTGCCAGCAGCTTAAGCAGGGCGGCGGACACTGAAGCTTTCTTT. Its translation: CASSLSRAADTEAFF.

A few counts support this clonotype. The chain carries TRBV29-1 and TRBJ2-7; TRBD2 aligns across 8 bases. With 1 base clipped from V and 1 base from J, the junction kept 9 bases outside the gene matches. This CDR3 has 16 amino acids. The germline V gene has CDR1 SQVTM and CDR2 ANQGSEA. Here the CDR3 DNA reads TGCAGCGTTGAAGGTGCTAGCGGGCAGGATTCCTACGAGCAGTACTTC. This gives the protein CSVEGASGQDSYEQYF.